This T cell receptor beta chain came from a study of cytomegalovirus exposure and HLA in healthy donors (dated by TCRdb to 2016 to 2017). About the study as a whole: In an earlier analysis of several hundred of the donors, about 270 Gb of sequence data and 117 million unique TCR beta sequences from approximately 180 million T cells were reported. About 280 gigabases of sequencing data and 91 million or so unique TCR sequences made up an early release that covered around 640 HLA-typed donors. Among the roughly 390 genotyped donors, 75% to 90% belonged to the genetic ancestry cluster associated with self-reported Caucasian donors. The study was designed to test whether signatures of past pathogen exposure could be identified by cataloging public T cell receptors. Using immunosequencing, the study profiled T cell repertoires from some 670 subjects and related those repertoires to cytomegalovirus serostatus. Along with the roughly 670-subject first cohort, a separate validation cohort of more than 90 different subjects was used. To predict cytomegalovirus infection status, the study combined high-throughput TCR immunosequencing, statistical association of individual TCRs with disease status, and machine learning. In a later analysis, previously published TCR beta repertoires from 500 to 750 donors were re-analyzed and high-resolution HLA genotyping was added so that TCR occurrence patterns could be studied. In the later analysis, no new phenotypic data were used to find candidate immune exposures; instead, reliance was placed on TCR beta sequences and their occurrence across donors. To decide whether each TCR beta V gene segment behaved as functional or pseudogenic, an earlier analysis of some 540 of the donors relied on high-throughput TCR beta sequencing. Donor age, sex, ethnicity and CMV serostatus were compiled together with the repertoire data. Genome-wide SNP genotypes for about 55% of the roughly 670 donors were used in a later genetic analysis, which treated that subset as a discovery cohort. All discovery cohort repertoires had been generated on a single sequencing platform. HLA typing covered class I and class II loci at four-digit resolution. Typing coverage differed by locus: A, B, C, DRB1 and DQB1 were typed in roughly 620-630 donors, DQA1 in approximately 520, DPA1 in approximately 600, and DPB1 in just under 480. Because of strong linkage in the cohort, roughly 5 DR-DQ haplotypes were treated as single units for association and clustering. Among roughly 370 genotyped donors of the cohort, an average of around 240,000 unique TCR beta nucleotide sequences were sequenced per donor, roughly 18% of them non-productive. On the study overall, not on this receptor specifically: Roughly uniform sequencing depth across donors was assumed in presence/absence analyses, although this assumption may not hold. A total of about 180 TCR beta chains were listed by the study as associated with cytomegalovirus. This cohort had only TCR beta chains sequenced, and the lack of alpha or paired-chain data limited which features could be detected. An association between a missense DCLRE1C variant and V-gene and J-gene trimming of TCR beta chains was found in a later genetic analysis and replicated in an independent cohort. In a later analysis, 16,951 TCR beta sequences were associated with specific HLA alleles at a false discovery rate of 0.05. Because some donors lacked HLA typing at each locus, the association tests relied only on the typed subset. The classifier was reported to diagnose cytomegalovirus status with high specificity and sensitivity in both the original and validation cohorts. Strong co-occurrence of HLA alleles, especially DR and DQ, made assigning TCR associations to individual alleles difficult. Linkage disequilibrium might explain the correlated functional status among segregating V segments, but an unknown experimental factor could not be excluded. A further reported finding was that TCR beta sequences accurately predicted the HLA-A and HLA-B alleles for most subjects in the first cohort. In a later analysis, HLA-associated TCR beta chains were found to be more clonally expanded and to have lower generation probabilities than equally common non-associated chains. According to the authors, the approach could potentially be generalized to other disease states and immunological phenotypes. Because counts were too low, around 18 rarely observed V segments, including chromosome 9 orphons, were left out of the earlier analysis of about 620 of the donors. In vitro tests confirmed that a few of the cytomegalovirus-associated TCR beta chains recognize cytomegalovirus antigens. A cluster of highly shared sequence variants was judged likely to be a technical artifact of the sequencing pipeline. In a later analysis, the rate of TCR association differed among HLA loci, with DRB1 alleles having the most associated TCRs and HLA-C alleles having the fewest. A later analysis found that most CMV-associated TCR beta chains appeared HLA-restricted, with HLA associations seemingly driven largely by CMV exposure. According to a later genetic analysis, donors in an Asian-associated ancestry cluster had fewer N-insertions in productive TCRs than the approximately 650-donor mean. Immune exposure information for the cohort was limited to CMV serostatus. In an earlier analysis of a few hundred of the donors, most TCR beta V segments were observed in productive rearrangements about 87% or about 30% of the time, broadly matching IMGT annotations. A later analysis reported that several top co-occurrence clusters appeared linked to parvovirus B19, influenza, CMV and Epstein-Barr virus. Across donors, most TCR sequences were observed very rarely, whereas some public TCRs were present in many individuals.

Libraries were constructed by the immunoSEQ multiplex PCR assay. The multiplex PCR relied on a mix of 60 forward primers for TCR Vbeta segments and 13 reverse primers for TCR Jbeta segments. The CDR3 region of rearranged TCR beta genes was amplified from genomic DNA by a multiplex PCR assay. The Illumina HiSeq System was used to sequence the amplified TCR beta libraries as 87-base-pair reads. The authors' pipeline ran thus. In a later analysis, 70 million to 95 million unique TCR beta chains were counted across the 500 to 850 repertoires, and roughly 11 million of these chains were shared by at least two donors. A nearest-neighbor algorithm error-corrected the raw reads and collapsed the reads into unique sequences, merging closely related sequences to remove PCR and sequencing errors. Alignment of CDR3 sequences to IMGT reference sequences was used to assign V, D and J gene segments. For a sequence to be retained, at least a six-nucleotide match to both a V gene segment and a J gene segment was required. Rearrangements were called productive when the CDR3 lacked stop codons and stayed in frame with V and J; all others were non-productive. Following IMGT convention, CDR3 was defined as the stretch from the second conserved V-encoded cysteine up to the conserved J-encoded phenylalanine. Sequences without an unambiguous match to a single V gene segment were excluded from the earlier analysis of 500 to 700 of the donors. An earlier analysis of approximately 590 of the donors classified V segments as functional when productive rearrangements were above 56.7% and as segregating when the standard deviation between donors was above 5%. A statistical classification framework was built for diagnosing cytomegalovirus status from the catalog of TCR beta chain sequences. A later analysis assigned V and J genes by comparing TCR nucleotide sequences with IMGT/GENE-DB human TR gene sequences. The TCRdist pipeline was used in a later analysis to assign CDR3 sequences and most-parsimonious VDJ recombination scenarios. A later analysis defined each TCR beta chain by its CDR3 amino acid sequence plus V-gene family, and excluded reads lacking a unique V-gene family. To address suspected cross-contamination and a sequencing artifact, a later analysis removed over 500 highly shared, low-generation-probability nucleotide sequences. A later analysis calculated a clonal expansion index for each public chain from normalized within-repertoire ranks of inferred template counts. In a later analysis, generation probabilities were computed using a VDJ recombination model fitted to out-of-frame rearrangements, and the results were checked against IGoR. In a later analysis, hypergeometric tests were used to score TCR-TCR, TCR-HLA and TCR-CMV co-occurrence, with a repertoire-size bias correction applied to TCR pairs. To estimate false discovery rates, a later analysis permuted the HLA or CMV assignments 20 times. A later analysis grouped co-occurring TCRs with DBSCAN, adding TCRdist sequence similarity when clustering within HLA-allele-positive subsets. Repertoires with fewer than 30,000 or more than 120,000 public chains, plus five repertoires with anomalous nucleotide sharing, were excluded from co-occurrence clustering. Imported from immuneACCESS, the table was reduced by TCRdb to in-frame sequences with V and J called. These copies leave out some clones; in studies compared against another copy, an unresolved V gene accounts for under half, and the cause of the remainder is not known. V and J calls and clone size are given by that table; D and trimming were obtained from the DNA. This sample gives under 150,000 clones in total; about two thirds of them show up just once. The ten largest clones represent less than 3% of the sample.

The cohort was made up of approximately 700 healthy bone marrow donors. At the time of sampling, all cohort members were nominally healthy, though unrecorded immune exposures were likely present. The donor was CMV seronegative and belonged to the group of around 400 seronegative cohort members. A peripheral blood sample was provided by each donor, and peripheral blood mononuclear cells were used for TCR beta sequencing. The Qiagen DNeasy Blood Extraction Kit was used to extract genomic DNA from the blood cell samples. Concerning this clone: The antigen it binds to is not known. Per-base quality was not reported, and no clone a single base away is much larger than it.

This clonotype was obtained from a middle-aged woman in good health and CMV-seronegative. The material sequenced was PBMCs.

The CDR3 protein is CASSYSYSNQPQHF. The DNA sequence is TGTGCCAGCAGTTACTCATATAGCAATCAGCCCCAGCATTTT. The sequence links TRBV6-5 to TRBJ1-5, with the identity of the D gene unclear. From the germline V gene, CDR1 is MNHEY and CDR2 is SVGAGI. V is reduced by 0 bases and J by 0 bases, leaving a spacing of 3 bases between them. The CDR3 numbers 14 residues from cysteine through phenylalanine. Only the CDR3 DNA is retained, 42 bases long and in frame from the first base.